This is a list of T cell receptor beta chains from one sample in a study of spatial heterogeneity in lung cancer. TCRdb independently ran MiXCR on the 5' RACE reads; one entry per CDR3 protein. The sample carries around 10,000 distinct CDR3 sequences, about a fifth recorded once. The source was PBMCs, collected at follow-up. These receptors came from a male donor with early-stage non-small cell lung cancer. CDR3s include the opening cysteine and the closing phenylalanine or tryptophan. D genes are given only for firm matches. Expanded clones get a size class; other rows say once, few or many, or leave the size out.

CDR3 length	V gene	D gene	clone size	J gene	CDR3 DNA	CDR3 protein
13	TRBV4-2	-	-	TRBJ2-5	TGTGCCAGCAGCCAAGATAGGGTGGAGACCCAGTACTTC	CASSQDRVETQYF
15	TRBV27	TRBD2	-	TRBJ2-2	TGTGCCAGCCGTCGGCGGGGGGCAAACACCGGGGAGCTGTTTTTT	CASRRRGANTGELFF
17	TRBV28	-	-	TRBJ1-1	TGTGCCAGCAGTTACCCCGTGGCGATCGGAACTAAGACTGAAGCTTTCTTT	CASSYPVAIGTKTEAFF
17	TRBV6-6	TRBD1	-	TRBJ2-1	TGTGCCAGCAGTTACATCCCGGGACAGGACCCTTACAATGAGCAGTTCTTC	CASSYIPGQDPYNEQFF
14	TRBV6-5	-	many	TRBJ2-4	TGTGCCAGCACCCCTGGTGGGGCCAAAAACATTCAGTACTTC	CASTPGGAKNIQYF
15	TRBV24-1	-	-	TRBJ2-7	TGTGCCACCAGTGAATCCGGCGGAGTCTCCTACGAGCAGTACTTC	CATSESGGVSYEQYF
13	TRBV7-2	-	-	TRBJ1-2	TGTGCCAGCACCCCGGACGAAAACTATGGCTACACCTTC	CASTPDENYGYTF
14	TRBV28	-	medium-sized	TRBJ2-1	TGTGCCAGCATTCGGGGTCCGATGCACAATGAGCAGTTCTTC	CASIRGPMHNEQFF
16	TRBV24-1	-	many	TRBJ2-1	TGTGCCACCAGTGATTTATCCCCTAGCTCCTACAATGAGCAGTTCTTC	CATSDLSPSSYNEQFF
15	TRBV5-5	-	medium-sized	TRBJ1-5	TGTGCCAGCAGCTTGGCAGGGAAAGGGAATCAGCCCCAGCATTTT	CASSLAGKGNQPQHF
14	TRBV11-1	TRBD2	medium-sized	TRBJ2-5	TGTGCCAGCATGACTAGCGGGAGGGAAGAGACCCAGTACTTC	CASMTSGREETQYF
15	TRBV3-1	TRBD1	-	TRBJ1-6	TGTGCCAGCAGCCAGGACAGGGGATTCAATTCACCCCTCCACTTT	CASSQDRGFNSPLHF
13	TRBV28	-	-	TRBJ2-7	TGTGCCAGCAGTTTTCGTGGGGCGCTTGAGCAGTACTTC	CASSFRGALEQYF
15	TRBV12-3/TRBV12-4	-	-	TRBJ2-3	TGTGCCAGCAGTGATACTCGGGGCAGCTACCATACGCAGTATTTT	CASSDTRGSYHTQYF
14	TRBV4-3	TRBD1	few	TRBJ1-4	TGCGCCAGCAGCCTCGGGACAGGGAATGAAAAACTGTTTTTT	CASSLGTGNEKLFF
13	TRBV28	-	-	TRBJ2-3	TGTGCCAGCAGGTCCTCCTTGCCAGATACGCAGTATTTT	CASRSSLPDTQYF